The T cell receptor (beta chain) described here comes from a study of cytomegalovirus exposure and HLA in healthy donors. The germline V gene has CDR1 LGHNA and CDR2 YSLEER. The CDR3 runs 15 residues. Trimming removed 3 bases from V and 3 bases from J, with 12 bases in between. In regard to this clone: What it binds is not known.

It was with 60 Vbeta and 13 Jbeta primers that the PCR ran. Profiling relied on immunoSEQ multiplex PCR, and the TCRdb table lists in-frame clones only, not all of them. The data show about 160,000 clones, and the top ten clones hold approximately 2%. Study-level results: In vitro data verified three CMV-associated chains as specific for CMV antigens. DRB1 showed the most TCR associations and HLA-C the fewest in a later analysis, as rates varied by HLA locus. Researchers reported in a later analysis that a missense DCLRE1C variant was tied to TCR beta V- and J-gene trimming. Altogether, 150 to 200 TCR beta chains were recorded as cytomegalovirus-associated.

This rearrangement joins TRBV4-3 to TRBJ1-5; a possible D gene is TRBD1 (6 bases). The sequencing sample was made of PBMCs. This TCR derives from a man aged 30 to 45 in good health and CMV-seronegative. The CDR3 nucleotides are TGCGCCAGCAGCCAGCGGGGGGCCCCCAATCAGCCCCAGCATTTT. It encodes CASSQRGAPNQPQHF.